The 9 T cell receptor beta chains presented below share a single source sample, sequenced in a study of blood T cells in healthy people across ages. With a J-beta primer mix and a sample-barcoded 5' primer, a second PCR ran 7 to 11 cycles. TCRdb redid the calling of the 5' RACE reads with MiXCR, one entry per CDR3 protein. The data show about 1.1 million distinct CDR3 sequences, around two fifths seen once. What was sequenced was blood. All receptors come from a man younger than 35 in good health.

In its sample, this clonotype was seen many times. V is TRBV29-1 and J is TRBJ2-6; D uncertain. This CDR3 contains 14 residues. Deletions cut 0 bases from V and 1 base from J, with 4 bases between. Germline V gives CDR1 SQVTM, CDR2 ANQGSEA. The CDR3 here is CSVEEVSGANVLTF. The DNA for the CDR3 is TGCAGCGTTGAAGAGGTTTCTGGGGCCAACGTCCTGACTTTC.

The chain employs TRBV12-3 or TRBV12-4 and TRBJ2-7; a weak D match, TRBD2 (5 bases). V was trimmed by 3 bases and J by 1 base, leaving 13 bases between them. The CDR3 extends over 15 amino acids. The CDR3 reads CASSFSTTGSYEQYF. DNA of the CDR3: TGTGCCAGCAGTTTTTCGACGACGGGATCCTACGAGCAGTACTTC.

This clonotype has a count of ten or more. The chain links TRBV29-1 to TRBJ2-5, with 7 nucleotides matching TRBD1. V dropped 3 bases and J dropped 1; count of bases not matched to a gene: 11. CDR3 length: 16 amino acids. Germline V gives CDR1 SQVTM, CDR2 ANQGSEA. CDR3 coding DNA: TGCAGCGTTGACTTTAGGCTGACAGGGCTCCAAGAGACCCAGTACTTC. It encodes CSVDFRLTGLQETQYF.

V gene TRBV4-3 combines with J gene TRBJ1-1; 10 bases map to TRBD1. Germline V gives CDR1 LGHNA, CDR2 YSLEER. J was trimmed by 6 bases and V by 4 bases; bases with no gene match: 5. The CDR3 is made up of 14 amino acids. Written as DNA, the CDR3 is TGCGCCAGCAGCCGAGAGGACAGGGGGGCTGAAGCTTTCTTT. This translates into CASSREDRGAEAFF.

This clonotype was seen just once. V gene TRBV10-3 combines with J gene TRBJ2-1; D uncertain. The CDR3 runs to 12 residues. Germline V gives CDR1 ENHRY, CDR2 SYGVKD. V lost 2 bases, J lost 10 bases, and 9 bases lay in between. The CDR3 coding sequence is TGTGCCATCAGTGAGAAAACCTACGAGCAGTTCTTC. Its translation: CAISEKTYEQFF.

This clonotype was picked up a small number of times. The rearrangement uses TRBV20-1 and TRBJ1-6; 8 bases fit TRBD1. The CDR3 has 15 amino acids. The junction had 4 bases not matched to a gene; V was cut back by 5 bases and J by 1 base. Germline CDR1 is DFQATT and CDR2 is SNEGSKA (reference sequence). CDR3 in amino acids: CSAATGGSYNSPLHF. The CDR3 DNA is TGCAGTGCTGCTACAGGGGGTTCCTATAATTCACCCCTCCACTTT.

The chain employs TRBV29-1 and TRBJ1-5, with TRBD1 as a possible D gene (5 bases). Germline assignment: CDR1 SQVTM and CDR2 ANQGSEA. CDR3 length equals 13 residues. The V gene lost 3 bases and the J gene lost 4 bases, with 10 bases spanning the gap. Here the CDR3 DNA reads TGCAGCGTTGATAGACAGAGAAATCAGCCCCAGCATTTT. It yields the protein CSVDRQRNQPQHF.

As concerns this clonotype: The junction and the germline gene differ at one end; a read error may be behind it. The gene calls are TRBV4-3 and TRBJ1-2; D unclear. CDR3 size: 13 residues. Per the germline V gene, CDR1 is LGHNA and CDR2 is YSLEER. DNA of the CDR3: TGCGCCAACAGCCAACAGCTTAACTATGGCTACACCTTC. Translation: CANSQQLNYGYTF.

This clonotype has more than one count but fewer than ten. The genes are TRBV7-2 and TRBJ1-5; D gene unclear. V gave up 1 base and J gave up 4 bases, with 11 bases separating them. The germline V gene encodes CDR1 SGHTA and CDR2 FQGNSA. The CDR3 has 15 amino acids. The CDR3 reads CASSLGRGNNQPQHF. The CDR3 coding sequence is TGTGCCAGCAGCTTAGGCAGAGGCAATAATCAGCCCCAGCATTTT.